This T cell receptor (beta chain) emerged from a study of cytomegalovirus exposure and HLA in healthy donors. At the level of the study: The Caucasian-associated ancestry cluster held roughly 80% of a few hundred genotyped donors.

Researchers ran the PCR with 60 Vbeta and 13 Jbeta primers. Here immunoSEQ multiplex PCR was the method, and the copy in TCRdb shows in-frame clones only, minus some. Here the sample spans around 100,000 clones, roughly 77% being singletons. The CDR3 covers 16 residues. Study outcomes and limitations: Exclusion as indistinguishable affected some V segments, including TRBV6-2 and TRBV6-3. A missense DCLRE1C variant was associated with V- and J-gene trimming of TCR beta chains in a later analysis, and an independent cohort replicated the association.

Points on this clone: What it binds is not known.

The TCR sequence derives from a young woman in good health and CMV-seropositive. The chain joins TRBV21-1 to TRBJ1-5; the D segment call TRBD1 is taken from the table without a DNA check. TRBV21-1 is assigned pseudogene status. Sequenced material: PBMCs. The CDR3 coding sequence is TGTGCCAGCAGCAAAACTTGGACAGGCCTCAATCAGCCCCAGCATTTT. Translating it yields CASSKTWTGLNQPQHF.